What follows are 19 T cell receptor beta chains derived from one specimen sequenced in a study of T cell repertoires in cytomegalovirus infection. MiXCR was run by TCRdb on the reads, yielding one entry per CDR3 protein. The repertoire holds about 310,000 distinct CDR3 sequences, with roughly 25% as singletons. Their recognized antigens are unknown. The sample in question was cultured PBMCs, obtained from culture after CMV antigen stimulation. These receptors all come from a human donor in good health (CMV status not recorded). Some clones in this sample may be carry-over from other donors' samples.

There are a few counts of this clonotype. The CDR3 DNA reads as TGTGCCAGCAGCCTAACCGATCGTTATCTCCCCGGGGAGCTGTTTTTT. This encodes CASSLTDRYLPGELFF. The gene calls are TRBV7-2 and TRBJ2-2; D unclear. CDR1 and CDR2 from the germline V gene are SGHTA and FQGNSA. The V end was cut by 5 bases, the J end by 6 bases, with 19 bases between. The CDR3 length is 16 residues.

In DNA, the CDR3 is TGTGCCATCAGTGAAGCAGCGGGAGCTAGTAATGAGCAGTTCTTC. Translated: CAISEAAGASNEQFF. The rearrangement joins TRBV10-3 to TRBJ2-1; TRBD2 matches at 8 bases. J was trimmed by 7 bases and V by 3 bases; bases with no gene match: 8. There are 15 residues in the CDR3. In germline, CDR1 is ENHRY, CDR2 SYGVKD.

This clonotype was seen ten or more times. The V gene is TRBV19, the J gene TRBJ2-1; 7 bases line up with TRBD1. There are 13 residues in the CDR3. Germline CDR1 and CDR2: LNHDA and SQIVND (reference sequence). J lost 8 bases, V lost 6 bases, and 7 bases had no gene match. CDR3 in amino acids: CASRSLQGDEQFF. CDR3 coding DNA: TGTGCCAGTAGAAGCCTCCAGGGGGATGAGCAGTTCTTC.

A remark on this clonotype: One junction end disagrees with the germline gene, perhaps due to a read error. V is TRBV7-6 and J is TRBJ2-5; TRBD2 might be the D (5 bases). The germline CDR1 and CDR2 sequences are SGHVS and FNYEAQ. This CDR3 has 14 amino acids. The CDR3 bases are TGTGCTAGCAGCCCTCAACGGGGACAAGAGACCCAGTACTTC. It yields the protein CASSPQRGQETQYF.

This clonotype has only a few counts. The gene calls are TRBV7-9 and TRBJ2-6; D tentatively reads TRBD1 or TRBD2 (5 bases each). This CDR3 is built from 18 residues. The germline V gene has CDR1 SEHNR and CDR2 FQNEAQ (reference sequence). V lost 9 bases and J lost 2, with 23 bases in between. The CDR3 sequence is CASRRGGGIPPGANVLTF. The DNA for the CDR3 is TGTGCCAGTCGCCGGGGCGGTGGAATTCCCCCTGGGGCCAACGTCCTGACTTTC. The full variable domain, its missing parts supplied by reference TRBV7-9 and TRBJ2-6, is DTGVSQNPRHKITKRGQNVTFRCDPISEHNRLYWYRQTLGQGPEFLTYFQNEAQLEKSRLLSDRFSAERPKGSFSTLEIQRTEQGDSAMYLCASRRGGGIPPGANVLTFGAGSRLTVL.

Concerning this clonotype: It may be a read error: a sequence one base away is much more abundant. The chain joins TRBV11-3 to TRBJ1-3; no firm D call. Trimming took 2 bases from V and 7 from J, leaving 15 bases between them. In germline, CDR1 is SGHNT, CDR2 YENEEA. The CDR3 runs 15 residues. The CDR3 nucleotides are TGTGCCAGCAGCTTAACGGATGATCTGTTGAACACCATATATTTT. Translation: CASSLTDDLLNTIYF.

This clonotype appeared many times. In nucleotides, the CDR3 is TGTGCCAGCAGCTTAGCCCGCGTGAGGACAGGGTCACCGACACTGAACACTGAAGCTTTCTTT. Translated: CASSLARVRTGSPTLNTEAFF. The gene calls are TRBV7-8 and TRBJ1-1, with 8 nucleotides matching TRBD1. This CDR3 is 21 amino acids long. The V gene's germline CDR1 is SGHVS and CDR2 FQNEAQ. V trimming: 0 bases; J trimming: 0 bases; junction bases outside the gene matches: 18.

Turning to this clonotype: A read error is possible here, since a much larger clone lies one base away. J is TRBJ1-2 and V is TRBV12-3 or TRBV12-4; TRBD1 is a possible D gene (5 bases). CDR3 size: 13 residues. CDR3 in amino acids: CAGSLVGVYGYTF. DNA of the CDR3: TGTGCCGGCAGTTTAGTGGGGGTCTATGGCTACACCTTC.

This clonotype came up a few times. The chain uses TRBV12-3 or TRBV12-4 and TRBJ1-5, with 10 bases lining up with TRBD1. The CDR3 has 16 residues. Trimming took 5 bases from V and 7 from J; bases not matched to a gene: 11. The CDR3 DNA is TGTGCCAGCAGTATAAGACAGGGGGCATTTGGGCAGCCCCAGCATTTT. The encoded protein is CASSIRQGAFGQPQHF.

This clonotype was detected many times. The rearrangement uses TRBV7-2 and TRBJ1-4; D is uncertain. This CDR3 spans 14 amino acids. Trimming left V 5 bases short and J 7 bases short, with 14 bases between. Germline CDR1 is SGHTA and CDR2 is FQGNSA. The CDR3 protein is CASSPGTYSEKLFF. CDR3 in DNA: TGTGCCAGCAGCCCAGGCACATATAGTGAAAAACTGTTTTTT.

The table lists this clonotype with many counts. The rearrangement joins TRBV7-8 to TRBJ1-2; 7 nucleotides align to TRBD1. This CDR3 has 16 residues. V lost 2 bases, J lost 6 bases, and 12 bases stayed unmatched. Germline lookup yields CDR1 SGHVS and CDR2 FQNEAQ. For the CDR3, the DNA is TGTGCCAGCAGCTTATGGGGAAGACAGGGTGAGGATGGCTACACCTTC. Translated: CASSLWGRQGEDGYTF.

The gene calls are TRBV30 and TRBJ1-2; D call uncertain. The CDR3 loop spans 12 amino acids. The germline V gene has CDR1 GTSNPN and CDR2 SVGIG (reference sequence). V was pared by 6 bases and J by 5 bases, with 13 bases between. The CDR3 DNA is TGTGCCTGCCCTTGGGTCTCATATGGCTACACCTTC. Its protein is CACPWVSYGYTF.

This clonotype was observed a handful of times. The chain recombines TRBV7-2 with TRBJ2-3; D gene ambiguous. The length of the CDR3 is 13 residues. Trimming removed 0 bases from V and 2 bases from J, with 3 bases in between. Germline V gene data show CDR1 as SGHTA and CDR2 as FQGNSA. CDR3 in amino acids: CASSLAHTDTQYF. In nucleotides, the CDR3 is TGTGCCAGCAGCTTAGCTCACACAGATACGCAGTATTTT.

The chain links TRBV20-1 to TRBJ2-5; weak D call: TRBD1 (6 bases). With 0 bases removed from V and 2 bases from J, the gap between germline ends came to 10 bases. The CDR3 covers 14 residues. Germline-derived CDR1 and CDR2 are DFQATT and SNEGSKA (reference sequence). This CDR3 is CSARDPRGQETQYF. The CDR3 DNA reads TGCAGTGCTAGAGATCCGAGGGGGCAAGAGACCCAGTACTTC.

The sample holds a few counts of this clonotype. The genes are TRBV11-2 and TRBJ2-7; D unresolved. The length of the CDR3 is 13 residues. The germline V gene has CDR1 SGHAT and CDR2 FQNNGV. V lost 5 bases to trimming and J lost 0 bases, with 8 bases between them. The CDR3 loop is CASSPETSYEQYF. In DNA, the CDR3 is TGTGCCAGCAGCCCAGAGACCTCCTACGAGCAGTACTTC.

This chain joins TRBV29-1 and TRBJ1-1, with D hard to call. The CDR3 is 13 amino acids. Germline V gene data show CDR1 as SQVTM and CDR2 as ANQGSEA. V shed 5 bases and J shed 3 bases, with 13 bases lying between them. DNA for the CDR3: TGCAGCGTTCTAGCAAATGGATACACTGAAGCTTTCTTT. The encoded protein is CSVLANGYTEAFF. Full variable domain (missing parts from reference TRBV29-1 and TRBJ1-1): SAVISQKPSRDICQRGTSLTIQCQVDSQVTMMFWYRQQPGQSLTLIATANQGSEATYESGFVIDKFPISRPNLTFSTLTVSNMSPEDSSIYLCSVLANGYTEAFFGQGTRLTVV.

At least ten counts were recorded for this clonotype. The rearrangement joins TRBV10-3 to TRBJ2-7, with TRBD1 identical over 7 bases. Per the germline V gene, CDR1 is ENHRY and CDR2 is SYGVKD. The CDR3 totals 15 residues. The J segment lost 2 bases and the V segment lost 5 bases, leaving 9 bases of the junction unmatched. Here the CDR3 reads CAISRQGTTTYEQYF. The CDR3 DNA is TGTGCCATCAGTAGACAGGGTACGACCACCTACGAGCAGTACTTC.

This chain connects TRBV5-6 to TRBJ1-6; possible D gene TRBD1, 5 bases. Germline V gene lookup returns CDR1 SGHDT and CDR2 YYEEEE. V was trimmed by 4 bases and J by 7 bases, leaving 12 bases between them. The CDR3 runs 14 residues. The CDR3 here is CASSLGAANSPLHF. The CDR3 region has the DNA TGTGCCAGCAGCCTCGGGGCAGCGAATTCACCCCTCCACTTT.

This clonotype was seen repeatedly, ten times or more. The chain has TRBV7-2 and TRBJ2-1; 13 positions agree with TRBD2. Trimming removed 1 base from V and 10 bases from J; junction bases left unmatched: 4. There are 15 residues in the CDR3. Germline CDR1 is SGHTA and CDR2 is FQGNSA. The CDR3 sequence: CASSLVTSGRAEQFF. CDR3 bases: TGTGCCAGCAGCTTAGTTACTAGCGGGAGGGCCGAGCAGTTCTTC. Filled out from reference TRBV7-2 and TRBJ2-1, the complete variable domain reads GAGVSQSPSNKVTEKGKDVELRCDPISGHTALYWYRQSLGQGLEFLIYFQGNSAPDKSGLPSDRFSAERTGGSVSTLTIQRTQQEDSAVYLCASSLVTSGRAEQFFGPGTRLTVL.